This T cell receptor beta chain was sequenced in a study of OX40 agonist ivuxolimab in advanced cancers. Study-level background: Participants, around 80% male, averaged roughly 60 years of age, ranging from roughly 23 to 90.

Assay: immunoSEQ multiplex PCR; the TCRdb copy retains only in-frame clones and omits some. Of around 65,000 clones in the sample, around 87% were seen once. Losses at the gene ends were 4 bases for V and 1 base for J; bases not matched to a gene: 7. CDR3 length equals 15 residues. The V gene's germline CDR1 is LGHNA and CDR2 YNFKEQ. The sample holds one count of this clone. Its target is not known. Study-level findings and limits: The study found that CD8+ T cells averaged more expanded clones than CD4+. Blood T cells, both CD4+ and CD8+, expanded clonally by week 6 at 0.1 to 3.0 mg/kg.

The sample in question was CD4+ or CD8+ T cells sorted from blood, obtained in a trial of the OX40 agonist ivuxolimab. The source is an adult with an advanced solid tumor such as melanoma, head and neck, liver or kidney cancer. The chain has TRBV4-2 and TRBJ2-7; 7 bases match TRBD1. The CDR3 bases are TGTGCCAGCAGCCGAAACAGGGGACCATCCTACGAGCAGTACTTC. It specifies CASSRNRGPSYEQYF.